The entry below gives a single T cell receptor beta chain sequence along with its context. The data stem from a study of blood T cell repertoires in COVID-19. At the level of the study: COVID-19 samples collected from the United States, Italy and Spain covered acute and convalescent phases.

The germline V gene encodes CDR1 MGHDK and CDR2 SYGVNS. The CDR3 totals 15 residues. V shed 4 bases and J 4 bases; nucleotides not matched to a gene: 8. The data were produced by immunoSEQ multiplex PCR, yet TCRdb's version contains in-frame clones alone and is incomplete. The table records 300,000 to 400,000 clones, around 87% of them present only once. The rearrangement uses TRBV25-1 and TRBJ2-3; TRBD2 agrees at 7 bases. Specimen: peripheral blood. This sequence originates from a human donor in a cohort sampled during active COVID-19. Here the CDR3 DNA reads TGTGCCAGCAGTGGTACTAGCGAATGGGCAGATACGCAGTATTTT. It is translated as CASSGTSEWADTQYF.